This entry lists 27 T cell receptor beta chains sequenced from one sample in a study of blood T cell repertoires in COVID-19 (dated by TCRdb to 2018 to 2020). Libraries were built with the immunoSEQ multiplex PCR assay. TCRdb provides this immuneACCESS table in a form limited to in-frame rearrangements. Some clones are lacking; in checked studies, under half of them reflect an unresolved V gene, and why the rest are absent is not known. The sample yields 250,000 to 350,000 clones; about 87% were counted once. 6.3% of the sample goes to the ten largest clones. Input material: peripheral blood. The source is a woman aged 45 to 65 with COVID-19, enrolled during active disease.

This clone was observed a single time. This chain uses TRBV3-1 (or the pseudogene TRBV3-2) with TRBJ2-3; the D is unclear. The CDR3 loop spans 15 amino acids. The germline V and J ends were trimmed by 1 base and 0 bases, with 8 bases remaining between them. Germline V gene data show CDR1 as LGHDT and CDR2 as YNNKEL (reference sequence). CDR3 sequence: CASSQGWRSTDTQYF. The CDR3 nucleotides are TGTGCCAGCAGCCAAGGTTGGCGGAGCACAGATACGCAGTATTTT.

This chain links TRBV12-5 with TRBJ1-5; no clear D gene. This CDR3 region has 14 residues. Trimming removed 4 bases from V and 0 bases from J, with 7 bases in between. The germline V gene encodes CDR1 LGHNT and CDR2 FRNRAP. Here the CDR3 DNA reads TGTGCTAGTGGTTCCGACTATAGCAATCAGCCCCAGCATTTT. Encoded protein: CASGSDYSNQPQHF.

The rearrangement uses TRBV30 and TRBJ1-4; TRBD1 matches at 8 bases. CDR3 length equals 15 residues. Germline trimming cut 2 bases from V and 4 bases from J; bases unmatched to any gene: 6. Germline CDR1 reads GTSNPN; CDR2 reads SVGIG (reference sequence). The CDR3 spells CAWSPGTGVNEKLFF. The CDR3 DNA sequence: TGTGCCTGGAGTCCCGGGACAGGCGTTAATGAAAAACTGTTTTTT.

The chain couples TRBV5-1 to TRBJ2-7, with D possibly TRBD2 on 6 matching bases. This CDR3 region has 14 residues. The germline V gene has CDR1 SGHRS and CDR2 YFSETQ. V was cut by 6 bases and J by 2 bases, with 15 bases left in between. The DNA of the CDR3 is TGCGCCAGCAAGTCCGGGAGAGGAACCTACGAGCAGTACTTC. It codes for CASKSGRGTYEQYF.

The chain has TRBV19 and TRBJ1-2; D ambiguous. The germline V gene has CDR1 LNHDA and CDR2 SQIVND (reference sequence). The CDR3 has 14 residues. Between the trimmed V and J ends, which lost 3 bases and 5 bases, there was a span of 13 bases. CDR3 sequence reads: CASSMPPGIYGYTF. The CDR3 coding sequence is TGTGCCAGTAGTATGCCCCCGGGGATATATGGCTACACCTTC.

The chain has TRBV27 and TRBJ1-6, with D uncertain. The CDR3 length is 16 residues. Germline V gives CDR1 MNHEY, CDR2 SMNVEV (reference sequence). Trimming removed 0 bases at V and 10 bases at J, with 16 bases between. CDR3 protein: CASSLSEGSFRSPLHF. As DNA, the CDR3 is TGTGCCAGCAGTTTATCAGAAGGGAGCTTTCGATCACCCCTCCACTTT.

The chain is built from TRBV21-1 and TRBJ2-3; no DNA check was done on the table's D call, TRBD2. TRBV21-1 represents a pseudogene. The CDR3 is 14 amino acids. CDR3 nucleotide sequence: TGTGCCAGGAAAAATAGCGGTTCTGGGGATACGCAGTATTTT. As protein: CARKNSGSGDTQYF.

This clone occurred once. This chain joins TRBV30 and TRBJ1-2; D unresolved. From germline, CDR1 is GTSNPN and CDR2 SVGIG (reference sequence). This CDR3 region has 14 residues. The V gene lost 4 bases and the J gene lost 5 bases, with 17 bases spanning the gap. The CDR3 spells CAWKAAGPAYGYTF. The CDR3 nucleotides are TGTGCCTGGAAGGCGGCGGGCCCGGCATATGGCTACACCTTC. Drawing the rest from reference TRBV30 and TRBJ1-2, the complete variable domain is SQTIHQWPATLVQPVGSPLSLECTVEGTSNPNLYWYRQAAGRGLQLLFYSVGIGQISSEVPQNLSASRPQDRQFILSSKKLLLSDSGFYLCAWKAAGPAYGYTFGSGTRLTVV.

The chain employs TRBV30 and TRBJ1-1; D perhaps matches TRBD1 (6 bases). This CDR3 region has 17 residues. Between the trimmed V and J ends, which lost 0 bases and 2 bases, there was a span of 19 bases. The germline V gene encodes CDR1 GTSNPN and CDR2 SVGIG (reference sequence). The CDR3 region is CAWSVPTRTATNTEAFF. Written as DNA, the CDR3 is TGTGCCTGGAGTGTACCGACTCGGACAGCCACAAACACTGAAGCTTTCTTT.

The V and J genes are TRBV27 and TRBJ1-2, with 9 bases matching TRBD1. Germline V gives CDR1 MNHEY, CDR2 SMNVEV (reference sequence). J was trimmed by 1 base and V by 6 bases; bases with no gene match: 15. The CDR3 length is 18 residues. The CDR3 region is CASSPHGSGTGNNYGYTF. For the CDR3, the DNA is TGTGCCAGCAGCCCCCACGGGTCCGGGACAGGGAATAACTATGGCTACACCTTC.

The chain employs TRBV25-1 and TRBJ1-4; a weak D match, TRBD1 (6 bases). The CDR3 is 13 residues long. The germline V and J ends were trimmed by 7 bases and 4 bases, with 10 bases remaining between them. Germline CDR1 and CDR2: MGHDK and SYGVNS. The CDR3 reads CASTQGFNEKLFF. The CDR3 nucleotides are TGTGCCAGCACCCAGGGGTTTAATGAAAAACTGTTTTTT.

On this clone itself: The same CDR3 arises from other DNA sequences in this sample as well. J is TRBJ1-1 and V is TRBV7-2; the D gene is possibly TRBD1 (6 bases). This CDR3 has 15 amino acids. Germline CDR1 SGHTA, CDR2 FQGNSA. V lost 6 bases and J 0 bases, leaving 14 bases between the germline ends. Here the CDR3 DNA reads TGTGCCAGCAGTCTTCTTGGGGGCCTGAACACTGAAGCTTTCTTT. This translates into CASSLLGGLNTEAFF.

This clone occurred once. CDR3 residues: CASSRQGDNSPLHF. The CDR3 nucleotides are TGTGCCAGCAGTCGGCAGGGTGACAATTCACCCCTCCACTTT. The V and J genes are TRBV6-5 and TRBJ1-6, with a tentative D call TRBD1 (5 bases). Germline CDR1 reads MNHEY; CDR2 reads SVGAGI. The CDR3 extends over 14 amino acids. V lost 5 bases and J 7 bases, leaving 12 bases between the germline ends.

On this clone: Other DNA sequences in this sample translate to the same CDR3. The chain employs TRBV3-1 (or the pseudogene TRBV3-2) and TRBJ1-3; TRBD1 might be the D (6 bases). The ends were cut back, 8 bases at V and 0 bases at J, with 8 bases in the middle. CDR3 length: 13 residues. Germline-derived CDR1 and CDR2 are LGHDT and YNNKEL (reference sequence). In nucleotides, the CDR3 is TGTGCCAGCCAACAGGGCTCTGGAAACACCATATATTTT. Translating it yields CASQQGSGNTIYF.

This CDR3 is CASSNRVIGYEQYF. The CDR3, as DNA: TGTGCCAGCAGCAACCGGGTCATCGGCTACGAGCAGTACTTC. The chain employs TRBV7-9 and TRBJ2-7; D unclear. This CDR3 is built from 14 residues. The germline CDR1 and CDR2 sequences are SEHNR and FQNEAQ (reference sequence). The germline V and J ends were trimmed by 5 bases and 3 bases, with 14 bases remaining between them.

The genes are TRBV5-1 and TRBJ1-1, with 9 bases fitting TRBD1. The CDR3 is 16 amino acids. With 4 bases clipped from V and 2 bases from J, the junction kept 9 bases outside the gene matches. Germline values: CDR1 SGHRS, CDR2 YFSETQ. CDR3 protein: CASSPRQGVSNTEAFF. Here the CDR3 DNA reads TGCGCCAGCAGCCCTCGACAGGGGGTCAGTAACACTGAAGCTTTCTTT.

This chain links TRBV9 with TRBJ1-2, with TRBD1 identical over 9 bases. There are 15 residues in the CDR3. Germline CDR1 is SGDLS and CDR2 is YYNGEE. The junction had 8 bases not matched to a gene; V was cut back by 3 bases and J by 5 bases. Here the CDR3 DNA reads TGTGCCAGCAGCGGACGCCGGGACAGGGATTATGGCTACACCTTC. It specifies CASSGRRDRDYGYTF.

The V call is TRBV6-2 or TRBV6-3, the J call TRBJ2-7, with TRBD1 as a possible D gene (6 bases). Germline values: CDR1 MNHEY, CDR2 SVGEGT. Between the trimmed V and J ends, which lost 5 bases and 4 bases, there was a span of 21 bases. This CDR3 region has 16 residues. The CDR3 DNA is TGTGCCAGCAGTACGCCAGGGTCAGGGGCCCTTTACGAGCAGTACTTC. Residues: CASSTPGSGALYEQYF.

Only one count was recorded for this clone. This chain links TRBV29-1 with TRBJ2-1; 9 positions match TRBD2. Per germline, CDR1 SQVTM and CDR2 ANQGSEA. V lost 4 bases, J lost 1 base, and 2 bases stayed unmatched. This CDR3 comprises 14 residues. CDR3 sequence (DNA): TGCAGCGTTGTAGCGGGAGAATCCTACAATGAGCAGTTCTTC. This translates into CSVVAGESYNEQFF.

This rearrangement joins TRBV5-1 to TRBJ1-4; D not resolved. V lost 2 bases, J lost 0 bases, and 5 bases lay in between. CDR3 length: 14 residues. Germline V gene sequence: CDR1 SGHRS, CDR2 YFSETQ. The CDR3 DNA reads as TGCGCCAGCAGCTTCACGGCAACTAATGAAAAACTGTTTTTT. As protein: CASSFTATNEKLFF.

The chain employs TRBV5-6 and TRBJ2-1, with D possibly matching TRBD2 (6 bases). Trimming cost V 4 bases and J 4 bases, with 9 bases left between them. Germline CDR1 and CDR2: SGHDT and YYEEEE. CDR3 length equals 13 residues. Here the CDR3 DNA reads TGTGCCAGCAGCCTCCGGGGGTACAATGAGCAGTTCTTC. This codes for CASSLRGYNEQFF. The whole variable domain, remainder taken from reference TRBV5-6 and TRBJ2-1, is DAGVTQSPTHLIKTRGQQVTLRCSPKSGHDTVSWYQQALGQGPQFIFQYYEEEERQRGNFPDRFSGHQFPNYSSELNVNALLLGDSALYLCASSLRGYNEQFFGPGTRLTVL.

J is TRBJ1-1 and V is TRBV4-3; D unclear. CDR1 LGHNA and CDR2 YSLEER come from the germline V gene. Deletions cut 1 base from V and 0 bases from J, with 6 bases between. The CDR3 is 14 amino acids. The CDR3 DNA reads TGCGCCAGCAGCCAAGCCACAGTGAACACTGAAGCTTTCTTT. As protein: CASSQATVNTEAFF.

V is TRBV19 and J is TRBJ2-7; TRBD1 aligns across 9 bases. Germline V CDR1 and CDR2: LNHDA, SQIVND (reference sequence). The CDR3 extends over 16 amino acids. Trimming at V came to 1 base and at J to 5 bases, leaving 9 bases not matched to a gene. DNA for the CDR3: TGTGCCAGTAGTATAGGAAGTGGGACAGGGCTCAACGAGCAGTACTTC. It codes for CASSIGSGTGLNEQYF.

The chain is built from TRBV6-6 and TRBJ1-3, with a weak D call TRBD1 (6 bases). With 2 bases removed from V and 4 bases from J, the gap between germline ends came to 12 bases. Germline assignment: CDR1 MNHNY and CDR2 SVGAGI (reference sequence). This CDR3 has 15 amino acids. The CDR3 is CASSYGPGAGNTIYF. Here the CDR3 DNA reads TGTGCCAGCAGTTACGGGCCAGGGGCGGGAAACACCATATATTTT.

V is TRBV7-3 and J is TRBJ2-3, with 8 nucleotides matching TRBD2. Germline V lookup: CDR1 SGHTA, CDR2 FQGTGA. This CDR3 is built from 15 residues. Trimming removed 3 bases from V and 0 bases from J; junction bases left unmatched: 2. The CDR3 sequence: CASSFSGASTDTQYF. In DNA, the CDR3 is TGTGCCAGCAGCTTTAGCGGGGCTAGCACAGATACGCAGTATTTT. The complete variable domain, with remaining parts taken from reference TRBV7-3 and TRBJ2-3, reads GAGVSQTPSNKVTEKGKYVELRCDPISGHTALYWYRQSLGQGPEFLIYFQGTGAADDSGLPNDRFFAVRPEGSVSTLKIQRTERGDSAVYLCASSFSGASTDTQYFGPGTRLTVL.

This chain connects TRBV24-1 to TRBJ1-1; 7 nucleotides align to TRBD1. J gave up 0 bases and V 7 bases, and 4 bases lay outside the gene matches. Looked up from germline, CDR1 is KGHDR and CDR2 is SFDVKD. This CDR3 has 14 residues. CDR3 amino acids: CATRAGGLNTEAFF. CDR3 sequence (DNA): TGTGCCACCAGGGCAGGGGGATTGAACACTGAAGCTTTCTTT.

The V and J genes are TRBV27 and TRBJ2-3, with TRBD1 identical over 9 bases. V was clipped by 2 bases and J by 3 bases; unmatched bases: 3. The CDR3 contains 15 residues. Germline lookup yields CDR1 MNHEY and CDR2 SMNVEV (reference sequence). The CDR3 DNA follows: TGTGCCAGCAGTTTAACAGGGGGCGTTACAGATACGCAGTATTTT. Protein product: CASSLTGGVTDTQYF.